This T cell receptor beta chain was sequenced in a study of blood T cell repertoires in COVID-19. Across the study: There were acute and convalescent COVID-19 samples, and they came from the United States, Italy and Spain. PBMCs, B-cell-depleted T cells, or T cells were the source of the cDNA or gDNA that made up the material.

In the authors' workflow: The authors estimated nucleated cell counts from reference gene primer amplification. The table came from immunoSEQ multiplex PCR; TCRdb's copy has only in-frame clones and leaves some out. D and trimming come from the DNA, and the V and J calls and clone size come from that table. Counted here are fewer than 200,000 clones, approximately 80% occurring once; the ten biggest clones make up roughly 3.7%. V lost 1 base to trimming and J lost 7 bases, with 11 bases between them. Germline lookup yields CDR1 SGHTA and CDR2 FQGTGA. This CDR3 is built from 14 residues. The receptor's source is an elderly woman with acute or convalescent COVID-19. This chain joins TRBV7-3 and TRBJ2-1; D perhaps matches TRBD1 (5 bases). Sequencing was performed on peripheral blood. The CDR3 sequence is CASSLNSGLNEQFF. The CDR3 DNA reads TGTGCCAGCAGCTTAAACTCAGGGTTAAATGAGCAGTTCTTC.